Each of the 3 T cell receptor beta chains below was sequenced from the same sample in a study of T cells in localized non-small cell lung cancer. Using immunoSEQ multiplex PCR, the repertoire was profiled, and TCRdb retains in-frame clones only, with some absent. The sample contains about 39,000 clones, around 79% of which appear only once. Sequenced here: PBMCs, sampled before any cancer treatment. The source is a woman between 35 and 75 years old with stage II squamous cell lung carcinoma.

The rearrangement links TRBV5-6 to TRBJ2-5, with D possibly being TRBD1 or TRBD2 (5 bases each). V gave up 0 bases and J gave up 5 bases, with 14 bases separating them. This CDR3 spans 15 amino acids. The germline gives CDR1 SGHDT, CDR2 YYEEEE. CDR3 nucleotides: TGTGCCAGCAGCTTGGCCGGGGCTAGCTGGGAGACCCAGTACTTC. The encoded protein is CASSLAGASWETQYF.

This clone was observed a few times. The gene calls are TRBV7-2 and TRBJ2-3, with D perhaps TRBD2 (5 bases). From germline, CDR1 is SGHTA and CDR2 FQGNSA. V was shortened by 1 base and J by 5 bases, with 7 bases between the two germline ends. The CDR3 is made up of 13 amino acids. DNA of the CDR3: TGTGCCAGCAGCTTAGTCGGGAAAGATACGCAGTATTTT. Encoded protein: CASSLVGKDTQYF.

The rearrangement links TRBV12-5 to TRBJ1-1, with D hard to call. The ends were cut back, 1 base at V and 7 bases at J, with 22 bases in the middle. CDR1 is LGHNT, CDR2 FRNRAP, per germline. The length of the CDR3 is 17 residues. The DNA for the CDR3 is TGTGCTAGTGGTTTGGCTACTGTTCCCGGGCGCAGTGGTGAAGCTTTCTTT. It specifies CASGLATVPGRSGEAFF.